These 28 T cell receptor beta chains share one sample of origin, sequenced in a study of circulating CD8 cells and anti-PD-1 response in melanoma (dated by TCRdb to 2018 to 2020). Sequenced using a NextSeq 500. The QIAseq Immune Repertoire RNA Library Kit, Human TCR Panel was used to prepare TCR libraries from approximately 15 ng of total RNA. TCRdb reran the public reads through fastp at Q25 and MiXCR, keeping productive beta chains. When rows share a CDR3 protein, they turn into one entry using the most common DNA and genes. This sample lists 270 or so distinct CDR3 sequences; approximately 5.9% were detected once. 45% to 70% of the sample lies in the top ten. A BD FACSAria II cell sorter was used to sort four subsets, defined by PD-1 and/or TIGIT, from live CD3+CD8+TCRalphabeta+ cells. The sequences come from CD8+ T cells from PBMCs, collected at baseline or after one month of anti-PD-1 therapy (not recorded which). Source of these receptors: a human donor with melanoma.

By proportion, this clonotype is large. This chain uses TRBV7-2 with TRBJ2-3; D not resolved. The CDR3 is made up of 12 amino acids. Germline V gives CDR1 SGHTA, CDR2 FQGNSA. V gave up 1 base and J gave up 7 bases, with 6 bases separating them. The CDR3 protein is CASSLGGNTQYF. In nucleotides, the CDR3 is TGTGCCAGCAGCTTAGGTGGGAATACGCAGTATTTT.

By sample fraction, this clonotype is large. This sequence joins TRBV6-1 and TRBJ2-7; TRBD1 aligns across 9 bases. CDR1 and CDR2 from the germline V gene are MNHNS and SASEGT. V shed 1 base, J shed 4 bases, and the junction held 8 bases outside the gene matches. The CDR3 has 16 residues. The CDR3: CASSEDIGQGSYEQYF. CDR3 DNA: TGTGCCAGCAGTGAAGATATAGGACAGGGGAGTTACGAGCAGTACTTC.

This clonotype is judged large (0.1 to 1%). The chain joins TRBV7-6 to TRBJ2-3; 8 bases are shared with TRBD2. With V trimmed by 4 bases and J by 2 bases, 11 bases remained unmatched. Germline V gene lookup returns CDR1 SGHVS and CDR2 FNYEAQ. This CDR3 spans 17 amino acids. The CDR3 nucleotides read TGTGCCAGCAGCTCCAGTGGCGGGGGGAACCCCACAGATACGCAGTATTTT. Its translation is CASSSSGGGNPTDTQYF.

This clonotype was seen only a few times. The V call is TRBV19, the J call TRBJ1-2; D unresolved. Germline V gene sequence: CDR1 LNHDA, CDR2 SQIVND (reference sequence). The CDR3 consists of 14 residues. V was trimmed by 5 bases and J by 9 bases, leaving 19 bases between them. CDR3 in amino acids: CASSVPGLGYSYTF. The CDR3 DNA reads TGTGCCAGTAGTGTTCCGGGTTTAGGGTATAGCTACACCTTC.

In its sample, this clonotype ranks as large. Here the CDR3 DNA reads TGTGCCAGCAGTGAATCAGGGGCAGCCACTGAAGCTTTCTTT. Its protein is CASSESGAATEAFF. This chain uses TRBV6-1 with TRBJ1-1, with D tentatively TRBD1 (6 bases). The V gene lost 2 bases and the J gene lost 4 bases, with 11 bases spanning the gap. CDR3 length equals 14 residues. CDR1 is MNHNS, CDR2 SASEGT, per germline.

Here the CDR3 reads CASSPIAGTAYEQYF. CDR3 DNA: TGTGCCAGCAGTCCTATTGCCGGGACAGCCTACGAGCAGTACTTC. The V gene is TRBV28, the J gene TRBJ2-7, with TRBD1 identical over 7 bases. There are 15 residues in the CDR3. With 5 bases clipped from V and 2 bases from J, the junction kept 9 bases outside the gene matches. Per germline, CDR1 MDHEN and CDR2 SYDVKM.

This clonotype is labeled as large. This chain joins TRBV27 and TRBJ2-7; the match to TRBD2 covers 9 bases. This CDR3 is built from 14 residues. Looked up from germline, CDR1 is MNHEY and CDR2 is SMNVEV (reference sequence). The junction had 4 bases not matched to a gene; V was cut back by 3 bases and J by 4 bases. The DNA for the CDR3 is TGTGCCAGCAGTTTTTCTAGCGGGGCTTACGAGCAGTACTTC. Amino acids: CASSFSSGAYEQYF.

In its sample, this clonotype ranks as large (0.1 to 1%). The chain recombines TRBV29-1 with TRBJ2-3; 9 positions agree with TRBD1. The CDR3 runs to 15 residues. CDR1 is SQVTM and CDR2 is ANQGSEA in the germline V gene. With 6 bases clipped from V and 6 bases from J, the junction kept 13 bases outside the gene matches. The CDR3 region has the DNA TGCAGCGTCCCAGTGGGGGACAGGGTCGAGGATACGCAGTATTTT. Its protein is CSVPVGDRVEDTQYF.

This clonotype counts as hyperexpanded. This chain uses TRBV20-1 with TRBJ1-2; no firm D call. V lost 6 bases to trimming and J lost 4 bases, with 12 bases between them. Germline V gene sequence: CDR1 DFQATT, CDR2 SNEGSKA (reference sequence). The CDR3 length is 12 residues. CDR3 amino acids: CSAARPIYGYTF. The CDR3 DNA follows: TGCAGTGCCGCCAGACCGATCTATGGCTACACCTTC.

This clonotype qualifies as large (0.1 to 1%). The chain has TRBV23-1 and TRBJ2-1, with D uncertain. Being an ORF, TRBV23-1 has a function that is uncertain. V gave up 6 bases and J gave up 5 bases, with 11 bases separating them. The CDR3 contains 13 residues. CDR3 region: CASSSIFDNEQFF. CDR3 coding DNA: TGCGCCAGCAGCTCAATATTCGACAATGAGCAGTTCTTC.

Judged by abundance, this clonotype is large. CDR3 sequence (DNA): TGTGCCAGCGGGCGGGACACCCTGACCAACGAGCAGTACTTC. This encodes CASGRDTLTNEQYF. The chain links TRBV2 to TRBJ2-7; either TRBD1 or TRBD2 may supply D (6 bases each). V was trimmed by 8 bases and J by 5 bases, leaving 19 bases between them. This CDR3 spans 14 amino acids. Germline V gives CDR1 SNHLY, CDR2 FYNNEI.

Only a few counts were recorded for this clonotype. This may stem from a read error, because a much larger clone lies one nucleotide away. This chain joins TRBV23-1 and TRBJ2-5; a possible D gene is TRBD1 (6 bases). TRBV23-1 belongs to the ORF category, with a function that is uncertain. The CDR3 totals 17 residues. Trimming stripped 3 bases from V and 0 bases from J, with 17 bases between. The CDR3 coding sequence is TGCGCCAGCAGTCATTCCAGGGGAAAGGAGTACCAAGAGACCCAGTACTTC. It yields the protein CASSHSRGKEYQETQYF.

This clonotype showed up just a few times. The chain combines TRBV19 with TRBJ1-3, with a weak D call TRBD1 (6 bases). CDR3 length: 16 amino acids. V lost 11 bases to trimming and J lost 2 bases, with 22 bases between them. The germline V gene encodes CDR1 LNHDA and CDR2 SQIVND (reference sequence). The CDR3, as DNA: TGTGCCCACCGGGGAGCAGGGGAAACGACTGGAAACACCATATATTTT. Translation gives CAHRGAGETTGNTIYF.

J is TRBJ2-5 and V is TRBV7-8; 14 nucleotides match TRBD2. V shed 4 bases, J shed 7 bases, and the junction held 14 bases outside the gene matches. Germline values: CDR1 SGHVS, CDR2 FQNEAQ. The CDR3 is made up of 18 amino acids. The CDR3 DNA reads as TGTGCCAGCAGCTGGGGACTAGCGGGGGACCCTCCCGTAGGGACCCAGTACTTC. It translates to CASSWGLAGDPPVGTQYF.

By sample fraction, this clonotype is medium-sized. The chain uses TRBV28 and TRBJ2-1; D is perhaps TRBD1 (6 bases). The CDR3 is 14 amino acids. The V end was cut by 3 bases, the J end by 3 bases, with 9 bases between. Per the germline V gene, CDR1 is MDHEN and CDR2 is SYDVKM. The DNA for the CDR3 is TGTGCCAGCAGTTTTGAAGGGGGCTACAATGAGCAGTTCTTC. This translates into CASSFEGGYNEQFF.

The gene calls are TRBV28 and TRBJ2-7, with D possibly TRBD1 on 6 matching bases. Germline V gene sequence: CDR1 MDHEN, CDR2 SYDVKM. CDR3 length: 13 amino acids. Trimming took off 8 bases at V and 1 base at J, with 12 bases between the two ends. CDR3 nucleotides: TGTGCCAGCGGACCAGGGGTTTCCTACGAGCAGTACTTC. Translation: CASGPGVSYEQYF.

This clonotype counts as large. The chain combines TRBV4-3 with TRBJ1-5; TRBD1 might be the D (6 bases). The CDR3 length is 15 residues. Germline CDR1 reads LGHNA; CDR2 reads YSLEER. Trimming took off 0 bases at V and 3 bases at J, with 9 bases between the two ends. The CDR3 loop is CASSQDRGYNQPQHF. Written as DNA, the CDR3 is TGCGCCAGCAGCCAAGACAGGGGATACAATCAGCCCCAGCATTTT.

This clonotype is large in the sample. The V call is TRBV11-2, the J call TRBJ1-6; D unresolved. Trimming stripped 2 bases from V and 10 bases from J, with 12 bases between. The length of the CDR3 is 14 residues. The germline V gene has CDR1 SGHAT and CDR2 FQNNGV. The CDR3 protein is CASSLLRGKSPLHF. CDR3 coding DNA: TGTGCCAGCAGCTTATTGCGCGGGAAATCACCCCTCCACTTT.

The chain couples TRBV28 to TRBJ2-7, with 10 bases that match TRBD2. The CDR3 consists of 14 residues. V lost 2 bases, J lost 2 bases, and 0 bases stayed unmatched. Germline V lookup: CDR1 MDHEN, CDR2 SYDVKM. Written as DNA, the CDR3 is TGTGCCAGCAGTTTACTAGCGGGAGCCTACGAGCAGTACTTC. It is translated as CASSLLAGAYEQYF.

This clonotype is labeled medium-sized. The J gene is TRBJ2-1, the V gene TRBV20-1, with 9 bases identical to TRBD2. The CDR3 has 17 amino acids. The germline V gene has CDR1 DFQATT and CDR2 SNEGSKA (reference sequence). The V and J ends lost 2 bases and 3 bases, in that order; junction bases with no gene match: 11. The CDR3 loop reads CSARTGLATGHYNEQFF. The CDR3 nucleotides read TGCAGTGCTAGAACTGGACTAGCGACGGGGCACTACAATGAGCAGTTCTTC.

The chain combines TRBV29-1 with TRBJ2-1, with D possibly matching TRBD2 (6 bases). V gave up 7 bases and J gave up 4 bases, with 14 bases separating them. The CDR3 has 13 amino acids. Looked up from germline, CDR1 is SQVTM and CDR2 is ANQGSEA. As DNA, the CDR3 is TGCAGCGCCCAGGAGGGAACGTACAATGAGCAGTTCTTC. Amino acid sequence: CSAQEGTYNEQFF.

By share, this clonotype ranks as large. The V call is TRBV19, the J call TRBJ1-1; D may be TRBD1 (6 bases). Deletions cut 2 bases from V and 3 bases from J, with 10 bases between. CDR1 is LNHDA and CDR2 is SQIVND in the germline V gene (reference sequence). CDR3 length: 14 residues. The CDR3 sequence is CASSIYSGDTEAFF. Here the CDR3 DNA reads TGTGCCAGTAGTATATATTCAGGGGACACTGAAGCTTTCTTT.

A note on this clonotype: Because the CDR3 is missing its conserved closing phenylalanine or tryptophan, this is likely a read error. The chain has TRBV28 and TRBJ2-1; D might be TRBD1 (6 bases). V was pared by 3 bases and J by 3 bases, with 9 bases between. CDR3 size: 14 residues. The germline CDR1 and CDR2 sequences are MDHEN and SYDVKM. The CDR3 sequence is CASSFEGGYNEQFS. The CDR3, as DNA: TGTGCCAGCAGTTTTGAAGGGGGCTACAATGAGCAGTTCTCC.

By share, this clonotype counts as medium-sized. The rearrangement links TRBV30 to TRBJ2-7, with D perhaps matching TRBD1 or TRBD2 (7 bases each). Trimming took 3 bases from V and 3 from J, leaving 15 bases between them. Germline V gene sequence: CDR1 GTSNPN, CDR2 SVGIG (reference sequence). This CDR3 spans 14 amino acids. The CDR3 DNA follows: TGTGCCTGGAGCAGGGGGGGACCCGTCTACGAGCAGTACTTC. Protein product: CAWSRGGPVYEQYF.

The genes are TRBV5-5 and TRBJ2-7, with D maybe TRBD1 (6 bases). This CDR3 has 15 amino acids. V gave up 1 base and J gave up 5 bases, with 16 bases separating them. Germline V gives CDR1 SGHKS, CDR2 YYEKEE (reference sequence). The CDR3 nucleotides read TGTGCCAGCAGCTTGACGACAGGCAAGAGAAACGAGCAGTACTTC. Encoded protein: CASSLTTGKRNEQYF. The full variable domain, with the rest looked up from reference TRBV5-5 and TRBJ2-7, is DAGVTQSPTHLIKTRGQQVTLRCSPISGHKSVSWYQQVLGQGPQFIFQYYEKEERGRGNFPDRFSARQFPNYSSELNVNALLLGDSALYLCASSLTTGKRNEQYFGPGTRLTVT.

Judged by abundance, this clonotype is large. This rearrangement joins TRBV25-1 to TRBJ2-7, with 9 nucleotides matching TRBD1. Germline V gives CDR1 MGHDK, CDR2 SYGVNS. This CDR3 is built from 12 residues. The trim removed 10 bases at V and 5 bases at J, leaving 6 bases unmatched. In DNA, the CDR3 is TGTGCCACAGGACAGGGGAGCGACGAGCAGTACTTC. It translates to CATGQGSDEQYF.

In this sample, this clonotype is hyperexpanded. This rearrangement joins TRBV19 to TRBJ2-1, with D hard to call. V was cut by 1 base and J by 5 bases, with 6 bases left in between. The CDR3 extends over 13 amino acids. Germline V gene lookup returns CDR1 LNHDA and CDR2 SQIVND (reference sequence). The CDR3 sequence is CASSIVQNNEQFF. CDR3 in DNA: TGTGCCAGTAGTATAGTGCAGAACAATGAGCAGTTCTTC.

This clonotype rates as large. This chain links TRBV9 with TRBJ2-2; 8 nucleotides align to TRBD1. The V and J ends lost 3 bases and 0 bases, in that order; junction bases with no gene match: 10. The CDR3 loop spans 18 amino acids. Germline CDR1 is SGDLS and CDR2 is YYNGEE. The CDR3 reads CASSASPQGAANTGELFF. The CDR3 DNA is TGTGCCAGCAGCGCTTCGCCCCAGGGGGCGGCGAACACCGGGGAGCTGTTTTTT.